This TCR beta chain comes out of a study of regulatory T cells in long-lasting Graves disease. Whole-study context: Antithyroid drugs had been taken by newly diagnosed Graves' patients for under 3 months. Study observations and caveats: It was in persistent disease that TRBV28, TRBJ1-2 and TRBJ2-5 were favored. New patients shared about a thousand public clonotypes, fewer than the approximately 2,500 shared by persistent patients.

The CDR3 sequence is 15 residues long. V trimming: 3 bases; J trimming: 7 bases; junction bases outside the gene matches: 11. Germline V gene sequence: CDR1 SGDLS, CDR2 YYNGEE. Time point specified: newly diagnosed GD, antithyroid drugs for less than 3 months. PBMCs were the source of the RNA used for TCR sequencing. Both iRepertoire HTBI primers and Arm-PCR of CDR3 regions were used to build the TCR beta libraries. MiXCR, applied by TCRdb to the multiplex PCR reads, yields one record per CDR3 protein. The sample includes some 560,000 distinct CDR3 sequences, around 16% seen only once; the top ten take 25%. To note about this clonotype: What it recognizes is unknown.

These data were also filed under a second study, of T cells in Graves' hyperthyroidism and ophthalmopathy. Per that study: Among clonotypes expanded in thyroid above 0.001, most were also found in blood.

The chain links TRBV9 to TRBJ1-1, with TRBD1 identical over 8 bases. The sequence derives from a middle-aged woman with Graves disease. The sequenced sample was peripheral blood mononuclear cells (PBMCs), obtained at new diagnosis, from a patient treated with antithyroid drugs. This chain's CDR3 is CASSEPGTGGLEAFF. The CDR3 nucleotides are TGTGCCAGCAGCGAGCCCGGGACAGGAGGCCTTGAAGCTTTCTTT.